Listed below are T cell receptor beta chains from one sample, sequenced in a study of OX40 agonist ivuxolimab in advanced cancers. The repertoire was sequenced with immunoSEQ multiplex PCR; TCRdb's copy has only in-frame clones and lacks some. The sample includes about 88,000 clones, 75% to 90% of them seen just once. The specimen was CD4+ or CD8+ T cells sorted from blood, collected in a trial of the OX40 agonist ivuxolimab. The source is an adult with an advanced solid tumor such as melanoma, head and neck, liver or kidney cancer. The CDR3 runs from the conserved cysteine through the conserved F or W. A D gene is named only where the DNA matches it firmly. Where a row states a size, it is once, few, many or the class of an expanded clone; other rows omit it.

v_gene	d_gene	abundance	j_gene	CDR3nt	CDR3aa
TRBV27	.	.	TRBJ1-4	TGTGCCAGCAGTTTATTCGGAGGCCGCAGCATTAATGAAAAACTGTTTTTT	CASSLFGGRSINEKLFF
TRBV6-1	TRBD1	once	TRBJ1-1	TGTGCCAGCAGCGCACAGGGGGTGGTTGAAGCTTTCTTT	CASSAQGVVEAFF
TRBV11-1	.	once	TRBJ1-1	TGTGCCAGCAGCTTAGCCGGGACGGAGAACACTGAAGCTTTCTTT	CASSLAGTENTEAFF
TRBV4-1	TRBD1	.	TRBJ1-2	TGCGCCAGCAGCCAAACGGGGACGGACAGGGGCTATGGCTACACCTTC	CASSQTGTDRGYGYTF
TRBV28	TRBD1	.	TRBJ2-3	TGTGCCAGCACCCAAGGGACAGAAGATACGCAGTATTTT	CASTQGTEDTQYF
TRBV2	.	.	TRBJ1-6	TGTGCCAGCAGAAAACAGGATCAGGCTGCTTCGGCCCTCCACTTT	CASRKQDQAASALHF
TRBV5-4	TRBD2	.	TRBJ2-3	TGTGCCAGCAGCTTGGAGGGACTAGCGCGAGCAGATACGCAGTATTTT	CASSLEGLARADTQYF
TRBV11-2	.	.	TRBJ2-2	TGTGCCAGCAGTCTTAGTTACATGTACACCGGGGAGCTGTTTTTT	CASSLSYMYTGELFF
TRBV19	TRBD1	few	TRBJ1-2	TGTGCCAGCAACCGGGACAGGGGTTTTGGCTACACCTTC	CASNRDRGFGYTF
TRBV5-1	.	.	TRBJ1-2	TGCGCCAGCAGCGAGGGTTCGGGGTCCTATGGCTACACCTTC	CASSEGSGSYGYTF
TRBV9	.	once	TRBJ2-2	TGTGCCAGCAGCGTAGTTTTCAGGACCGGGGAGCTGTTTTTT	CASSVVFRTGELFF
TRBV12-2	.	.	TRBJ1-5	TGTGCAAGTCGCTTAGTACACAATCAGCCCCAGCATTTT	CASRLVHNQPQHF
TRBV5-6	TRBD1	.	TRBJ1-4	TGTGCCAGCAGCCGGGACAGTAATGAAAAACTGTTTTTT	CASSRDSNEKLFF
TRBV5-1	.	.	TRBJ2-1	TGCGCCAGCAGCCCTGGGGGAGTGCGAAATGAGCAGTTCTTC	CASSPGGVRNEQFF
TRBV5-6	.	once	TRBJ1-5	TGTGCCAGCAGCTTGGCAGGGCCGAATAGCAATCAGCCCCAGCATTTT	CASSLAGPNSNQPQHF
TRBV18	.	.	TRBJ2-6	TGTGCCAGCTCTCTTACGACGGATTCTGGGGCCAACGTCCTGACTTTC	CASSLTTDSGANVLTF
TRBV5-1	TRBD2	.	TRBJ2-5	TGCGCCAGCAGAAGAGACGGGCGGGAGGAAGAGACCCAGTACTTC	CASRRDGREEETQYF
TRBV4-2	TRBD2	few	TRBJ2-3	TGTGCCAGCAGCCAAGGAAAGACTAGCGGGAGCACAGATACGCAGTATTTT	CASSQGKTSGSTDTQYF
TRBV28	.	.	TRBJ2-1	TGTGCCAGCAGTTTTGAGGGTTCCGGGGTCAATGAGCAGTTCTTC	CASSFEGSGVNEQFF
TRBV6-6	.	.	TRBJ2-3	TGTGCCAGCAGCTTCGGAGATACGCAGTATTTT	CASSFGDTQYF
TRBV10-1	TRBD1	.	TRBJ1-4	TGCGCCAGCAGTGGTAAACAGGGGGCCTCTGAAAAACTGTTTTTT	CASSGKQGASEKLFF
TRBV19	.	.	TRBJ1-2	TGTGCCAGTAGTCGGGGCAGAAACTATGGCTACACCTTC	CASSRGRNYGYTF
TRBV27	TRBD1	.	TRBJ1-2	TGTGCCAGCAGCACCGACAGGGAGTATGGCTACACCTTC	CASSTDREYGYTF
TRBV30	.	few	TRBJ1-5	TGTGCCTGGAGTCTAGGGAAGTCTCAGCCCCAGCATTTT	CAWSLGKSQPQHF
TRBV27	TRBD1	.	TRBJ2-5	TGTGCCAGCAGTTTTAGTGCACCCGGGACAGGGGGTGAGACCCAGTACTTC	CASSFSAPGTGGETQYF
TRBV28	.	.	TRBJ2-7	TGTGCCAGCAGTTCCCCGGGGGGGACAGGGCCCCCCTACGAGCAGTACTTC	CASSSPGGTGPPYEQYF
TRBV5-4	TRBD1	few	TRBJ1-3	TGTGCCAGCAGCTGGTCGGACAGGGGTACTGGAAACACCATATATTTT	CASSWSDRGTGNTIYF
TRBV5-1	.	.	TRBJ2-3	TGCGCCAGCACCCTCCAAGGCACAGATACGCAGTATTTT	CASTLQGTDTQYF